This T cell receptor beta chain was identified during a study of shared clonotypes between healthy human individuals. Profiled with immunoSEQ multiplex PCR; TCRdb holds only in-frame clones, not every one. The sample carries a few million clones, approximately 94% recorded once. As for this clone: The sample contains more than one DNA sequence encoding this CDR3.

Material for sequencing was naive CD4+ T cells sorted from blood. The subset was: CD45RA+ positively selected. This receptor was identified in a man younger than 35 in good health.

The CDR3 nucleotides are TGTGCCAGCAGTTTATCTGGACTAGGAGACAATGAGCAGTTCTTC. As protein: CASSLSGLGDNEQFF. This chain connects TRBV28 to TRBJ2-1, with 7 bases aligning to TRBD2. Germline lookup yields CDR1 MDHEN and CDR2 SYDVKM. V trimming: 1 base; J trimming: 5 bases; junction bases outside the gene matches: 5. The CDR3 has 15 residues.